The rows below give T cell receptor beta chains drawn from one sample of a study of blood T cell repertoires in COVID-19. Profiling relied on immunoSEQ multiplex PCR, and the TCRdb table lists in-frame clones only, not all of them. Here the sample spans fewer than 250,000 clones, around 90% being singletons. Sequenced input: PBMCs or T cells enriched from blood (not recorded which). These receptors all come from a woman younger than 35 who had recovered from COVID-19. Each CDR3 is given with its conserved first and last residue. A D gene is named only where the DNA matches it firmly. Only part of the rows carry a size: once, few, many, or a class if the clone is expanded.

j_call d_call v_call clone_size cdr3_aa cdr3_nt
TRBJ1-2 . TRBV24-1 . CATSDKGRGYGYTF TGTGCCACCAGTGATAAGGGAAGGGGGTATGGCTACACCTTC
TRBJ1-1 . TRBV9 . CASGFGTSDTEAFF TGTGCCAGCGGGTTCGGGACTTCGGACACTGAAGCTTTCTTT
TRBJ2-7 . TRBV6-5 . CASSYSSSSTPYEQYF TGTGCCAGCAGTTACTCGAGTTCCTCCACCCCCTACGAGCAGTACTTC
TRBJ2-7 TRBD2 TRBV30 . CAWRGQGTSEQYF TGTGCCTGGAGAGGGCAGGGGACTAGCGAGCAGTACTTC
TRBJ1-3 . TRBV6-6 . CASSYSEFGNTIYF TGTGCCAGCAGTTACTCTGAGTTTGGAAACACCATATATTTT
TRBJ2-3 . TRBV5-4 . CAAKAGSTDTQYF TGTGCCGCGAAGGCAGGAAGCACAGATACGCAGTATTTT
TRBJ2-7 TRBD1 TRBV28 . CASSLSDGTGISYEQYF TGTGCCAGCAGTTTATCCGACGGGACAGGGATCTCCTACGAGCAGTACTTC
TRBJ2-4 TRBD2 TRBV4-2 . CASSQDLTTSGKNIQYF TGTGCCAGCAGCCAAGATTTAACGACTAGCGGAAAAAACATTCAGTACTTC
TRBJ1-2 . TRBV5-6 . CASSTPRIPNYGYTF TGTGCCAGCAGCACCCCGAGGATTCCTAACTATGGCTACACCTTC
TRBJ1-2 TRBD1 TRBV9 . CASSVDRGNPNYGYTF TGTGCCAGCAGCGTAGACAGGGGAAACCCTAACTATGGCTACACCTTC
TRBJ1-2 . TRBV19 . CASRTGRGYTF TGTGCCAGTAGGACAGGTCGAGGCTACACCTTC
TRBJ1-5 . TRBV28 . CASTPGPNQPQHF TGTGCCAGCACCCCAGGGCCCAATCAGCCCCAGCATTTT
TRBJ1-1 TRBD1 TRBV3-1/TRBV3-2 . CASSQGTGEAFF TGTGCCAGCAGCCAAGGGACAGGGGAAGCTTTCTTT
TRBJ2-3 TRBD1 TRBV6-1 . CASSERTGAKDTQYF TGTGCCAGCAGTGAAAGGACAGGGGCCAAAGATACGCAGTATTTT
TRBJ2-1 . TRBV5-1 . CASSFSRVAIGNEQFF TGCGCCAGCAGCTTTTCTCGGGTGGCAATCGGAAATGAGCAGTTCTTC
TRBJ2-7 . TRBV27 . CASSSLLTTYEQYF TGTGCCAGCAGTTCCCTCCTTACGACTTACGAGCAGTACTTC
TRBJ2-7 TRBD2 TRBV2 . CASSPTSGGTYEQYF TGTGCCAGCAGTCCCACTAGCGGGGGAACTTACGAGCAGTACTTC
TRBJ1-3 TRBD1 TRBV19 once CASRDNRGSGNTIYF TGTGCCAGTAGGGATAACAGGGGCTCTGGAAACACCATATATTTT
TRBJ2-7 TRBD1 TRBV2 few CASSPRTGQPSYEQYF TGTGCCAGCAGTCCAAGGACAGGCCAACCTTCCTACGAGCAGTACTTC
TRBJ2-3 . TRBV21-1 . CASSKDRLAGGTDTQYF TGTGCCAGCAGCAAAGACCGACTAGCTGGGGGCACAGATACGCAGTATTTT
TRBJ2-3 TRBD1 TRBV27 . CASSHRQGADTQYF TGTGCCAGCAGCCACAGACAGGGGGCAGATACGCAGTATTTT
TRBJ2-7 . TRBV4-2 once CASSQEVASGALGYF .
TRBJ2-3 . TRBV5-1 . CASRQDWSNPTDTQYF TGCGCCAGCAGGCAGGACTGGTCAAATCCCACAGATACGCAGTATTTT
TRBJ2-3 TRBD2 TRBV27 . CASSRGLAGLGGEDTQYF TGTGCCAGCAGCCGGGGACTAGCGGGCCTGGGGGGGGAGGATACGCAGTATTTT
TRBJ1-2 TRBD1 TRBV18 . CASSPRGPVGYTF TGTGCCAGCTCTCCCAGGGGGCCGGTCGGCTACACCTTC
TRBJ1-2 . TRBV24-1 once CATSEGLTIAQGHRGYTF TGTGCCACCAGTGAGGGTTTGACCATCGCGCAGGGGCATCGGGGCTACACCTTC
TRBJ1-6 . TRBV25-1 . CASTPRELSPLHF TGTGCCAGCACTCCACGGGAACTCTCACCCCTCCACTTT
TRBJ1-5 . TRBV30 . CAWSEANQPQHF TGTGCCTGGAGCGAAGCCAATCAGCCCCAGCATTTT
TRBJ1-1 TRBD1 TRBV7-9 . CASSPQNRGAEAFF TGTGCCAGCAGCCCTCAAAACAGGGGCGCTGAAGCTTTCTTT
TRBJ2-3 TRBD2 TRBV7-2 . CASSLEILAGVLDTQYF TGTGCCAGCAGCTTAGAGATCCTAGCGGGGGTCCTAGATACGCAGTATTTT
TRBJ2-3 TRBD2 TRBV7-9 . CASTSAGGNTQYF TGTGCCAGCACCTCAGCGGGGGGAAATACGCAGTATTTT
TRBJ1-3 . TRBV6-5 . CASRRGVVTGNTIYF TGTGCCAGCAGGCGGGGGGTGGTAACTGGAAACACCATATATTTT
TRBJ1-1 TRBD1 TRBV5-1 once CASSSGTANTEAFF TGCGCCAGCAGCTCGGGGACAGCGAACACTGAAGCTTTCTTT
TRBJ1-6 TRBD1 TRBV28 . CASSLRQGSSPLHF TGTGCCAGCAGTTTAAGACAGGGTAGCTCACCCCTCCACTTT
TRBJ1-2 . TRBV28 . CASSLFGQVYGYTF TGTGCCAGCAGTTTGTTTGGGCAGGTCTATGGCTACACCTTC
TRBJ2-3 . TRBV9 . CASSVTGTATDTQYF TGTGCCAGCAGCGTCACCGGGACTGCAACAGATACGCAGTATTTT
TRBJ2-5 . TRBV9 once CASSVIDSKETQYF TGTGCCAGCAGCGTGATCGACTCGAAAGAGACCCAGTACTTC
TRBJ1-4 TRBD1 TRBV5-1 . CASSLDRQGMEKLFF TGCGCCAGCAGCTTGGACCGACAGGGGATGGAAAAACTGTTTTTT
TRBJ2-3 TRBD2 TRBV3-1/TRBV3-2 . CASSQDAGGRTDTQYF TGTGCCAGCAGCCAAGACGCGGGGGGACGCACAGATACGCAGTATTTT
TRBJ1-2 TRBD1 TRBV19 . CASRDRGFDGYTF TGTGCCAGTAGGGACAGGGGATTTGATGGCTACACCTTC